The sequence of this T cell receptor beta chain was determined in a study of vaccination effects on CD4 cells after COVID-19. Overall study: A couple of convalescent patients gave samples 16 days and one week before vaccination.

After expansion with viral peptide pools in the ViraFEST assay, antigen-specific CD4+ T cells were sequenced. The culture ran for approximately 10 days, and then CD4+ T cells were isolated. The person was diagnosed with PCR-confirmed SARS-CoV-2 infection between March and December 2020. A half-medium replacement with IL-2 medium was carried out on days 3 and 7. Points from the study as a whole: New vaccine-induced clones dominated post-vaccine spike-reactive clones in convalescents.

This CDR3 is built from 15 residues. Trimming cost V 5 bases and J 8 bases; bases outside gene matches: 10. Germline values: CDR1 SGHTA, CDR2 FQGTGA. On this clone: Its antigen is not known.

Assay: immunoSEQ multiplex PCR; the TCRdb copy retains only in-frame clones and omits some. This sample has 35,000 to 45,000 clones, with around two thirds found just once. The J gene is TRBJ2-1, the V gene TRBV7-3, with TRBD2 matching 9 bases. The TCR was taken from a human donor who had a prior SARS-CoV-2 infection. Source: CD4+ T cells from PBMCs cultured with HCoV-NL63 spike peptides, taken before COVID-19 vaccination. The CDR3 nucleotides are TGTGCCAGCAGCCCCGCGGGGGGGCCTTCCTATGAGCAGTTCTTC. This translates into CASSPAGGPSYEQFF.